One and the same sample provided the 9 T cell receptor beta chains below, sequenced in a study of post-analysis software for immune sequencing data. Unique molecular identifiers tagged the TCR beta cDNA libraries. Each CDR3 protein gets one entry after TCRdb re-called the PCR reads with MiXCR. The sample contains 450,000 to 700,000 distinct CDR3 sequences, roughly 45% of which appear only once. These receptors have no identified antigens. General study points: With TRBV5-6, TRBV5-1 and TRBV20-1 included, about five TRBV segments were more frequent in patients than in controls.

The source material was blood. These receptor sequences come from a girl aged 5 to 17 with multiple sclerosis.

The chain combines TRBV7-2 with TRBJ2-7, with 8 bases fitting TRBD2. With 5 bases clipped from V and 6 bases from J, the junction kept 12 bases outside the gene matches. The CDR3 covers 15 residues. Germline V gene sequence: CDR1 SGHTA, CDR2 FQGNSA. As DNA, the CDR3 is TGTGCCAGCAGCCCACCCGGGACTAGTCAGGGCGAGCAGTACTTC. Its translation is CASSPPGTSQGEQYF. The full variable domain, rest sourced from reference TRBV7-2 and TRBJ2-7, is GAGVSQSPSNKVTEKGKDVELRCDPISGHTALYWYRQSLGQGLEFLIYFQGNSAPDKSGLPSDRFSAERTGGSVSTLTIQRTQQEDSAVYLCASSPPGTSQGEQYFGPGTRLTVT.

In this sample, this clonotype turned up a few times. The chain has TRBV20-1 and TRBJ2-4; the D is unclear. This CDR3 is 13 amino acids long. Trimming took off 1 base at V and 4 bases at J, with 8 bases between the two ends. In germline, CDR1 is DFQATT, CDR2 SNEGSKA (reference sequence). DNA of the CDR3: TGCAGTGCTAGAGCCCCGACGAAAAACATTCAGTACTTC. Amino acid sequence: CSARAPTKNIQYF.

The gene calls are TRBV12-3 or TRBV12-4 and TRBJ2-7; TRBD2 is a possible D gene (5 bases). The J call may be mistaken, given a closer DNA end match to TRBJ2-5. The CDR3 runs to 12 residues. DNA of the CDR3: TGTGCCAGCAGTTCAATCGCGGGGACCCAGTACTTC. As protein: CASSSIAGTQYF.

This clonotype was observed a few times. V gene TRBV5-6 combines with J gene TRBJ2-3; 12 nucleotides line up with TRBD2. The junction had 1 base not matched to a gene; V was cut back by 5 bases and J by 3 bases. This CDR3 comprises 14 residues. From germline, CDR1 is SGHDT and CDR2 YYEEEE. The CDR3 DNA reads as TGTGCCAGCAGACTAGCGGGAGGTACAGATACGCAGTATTTT. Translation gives CASRLAGGTDTQYF.

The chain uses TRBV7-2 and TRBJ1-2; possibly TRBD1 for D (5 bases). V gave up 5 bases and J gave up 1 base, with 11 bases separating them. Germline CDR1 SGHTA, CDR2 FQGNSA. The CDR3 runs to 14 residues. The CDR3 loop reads CASSPRGSNYGYTF. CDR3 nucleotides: TGTGCCAGCAGCCCCCGGGGCAGTAACTATGGCTACACCTTC.

CDR3: CATSLRISYNEQFF. As DNA, the CDR3 is TGTGCCACCTCGTTACGGATTTCCTACAATGAGCAGTTCTTC. The chain carries TRBV3-1 and TRBJ2-1; D is unresolved. Per germline, CDR1 LGHDT and CDR2 YNNKEL (reference sequence). CDR3 size: 14 residues. Between the trimmed V and J ends, which lost 10 bases and 1 base, there was a span of 14 bases.

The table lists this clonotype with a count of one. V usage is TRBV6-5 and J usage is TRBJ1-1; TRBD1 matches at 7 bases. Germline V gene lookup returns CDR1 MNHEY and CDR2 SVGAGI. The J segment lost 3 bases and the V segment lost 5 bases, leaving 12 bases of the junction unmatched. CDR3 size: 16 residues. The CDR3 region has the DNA TGTGCCAGCAGTCCTTCGACAGGGTCGGATGACACTGAAGCTTTCTTT. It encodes CASSPSTGSDDTEAFF.

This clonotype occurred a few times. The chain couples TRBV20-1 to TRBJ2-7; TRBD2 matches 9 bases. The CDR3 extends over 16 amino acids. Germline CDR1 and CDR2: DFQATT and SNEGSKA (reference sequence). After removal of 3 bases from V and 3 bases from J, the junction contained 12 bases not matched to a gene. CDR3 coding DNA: TGCAGTGCTAGGAGTCCAGCGGGGGGACTCTACTACGAGCAGTACTTC. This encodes CSARSPAGGLYYEQYF.

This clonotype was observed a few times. The CDR3 loop is CASSFLDYNYGYTF. The CDR3 nucleotides are TGTGCCAGCAGTTTTCTGGACTACAACTATGGCTACACCTTC. This chain uses TRBV12-3 or TRBV12-4 with TRBJ1-2; D unresolved. V gave up 3 bases and J gave up 2 bases, with 10 bases separating them. The CDR3 is 14 amino acids.